This T cell receptor (beta chain) was retrieved from a study of T-cell memory formation after mild COVID-19. Study-level background: Largely, TCR clusters stayed within a single donor.

There are 15 residues in the CDR3. Trimming removed 2 bases at V and 2 bases at J, with 10 bases between. Germline CDR1 and CDR2: SGHVS and FQNEAQ. Constant-segment-primed 5'RACE gave TCR alpha and TCR beta cDNA libraries with sample barcodes and UMIs. MiXCR, run by TCRdb on the 5' RACE reads, gives a single entry per CDR3 protein. The sample includes over 300,000 distinct CDR3 sequences, roughly 20% of them seen just once. The sequence derives from a man aged 18 to 35 who had mild COVID-19 (a few samples of this study predate the infection). Cell type and time point are not known. The chain has TRBV7-8 and TRBJ1-5; D uncertain. Sequencing was performed on PBMCs or a T cell subset sorted from them (not recorded which). The CDR3 nucleotides read TGTGCCAGCAGCTTACGGTCCGCGGGCAATCAGCCCCAGCATTTT. It yields the protein CASSLRSAGNQPQHF.